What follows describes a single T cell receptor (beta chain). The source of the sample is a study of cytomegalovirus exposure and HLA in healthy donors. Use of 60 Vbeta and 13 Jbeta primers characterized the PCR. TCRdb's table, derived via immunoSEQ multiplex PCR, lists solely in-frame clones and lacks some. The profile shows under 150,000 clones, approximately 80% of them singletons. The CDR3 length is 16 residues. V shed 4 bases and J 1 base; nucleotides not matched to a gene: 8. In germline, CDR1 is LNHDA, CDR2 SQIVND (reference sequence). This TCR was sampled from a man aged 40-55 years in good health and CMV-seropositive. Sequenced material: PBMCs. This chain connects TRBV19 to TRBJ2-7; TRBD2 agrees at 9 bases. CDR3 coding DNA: TGTGCCAGTAGTAGACCGGGACTAGCAGGATCCTACGAGCAGTACTTC. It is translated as CASSRPGLAGSYEQYF.